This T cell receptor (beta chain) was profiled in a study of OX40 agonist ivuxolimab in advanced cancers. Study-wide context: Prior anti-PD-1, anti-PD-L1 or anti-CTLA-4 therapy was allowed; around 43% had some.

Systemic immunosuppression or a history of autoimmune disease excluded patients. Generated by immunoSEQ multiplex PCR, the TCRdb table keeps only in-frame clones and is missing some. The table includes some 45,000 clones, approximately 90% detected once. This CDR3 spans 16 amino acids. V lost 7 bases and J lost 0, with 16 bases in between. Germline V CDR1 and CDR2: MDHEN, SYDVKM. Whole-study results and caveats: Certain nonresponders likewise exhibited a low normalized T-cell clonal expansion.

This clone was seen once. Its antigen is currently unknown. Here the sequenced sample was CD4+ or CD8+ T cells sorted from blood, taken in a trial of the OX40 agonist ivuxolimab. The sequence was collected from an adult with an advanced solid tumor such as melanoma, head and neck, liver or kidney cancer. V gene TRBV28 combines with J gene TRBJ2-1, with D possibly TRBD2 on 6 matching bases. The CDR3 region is CASTQVSGFSYNEQFF. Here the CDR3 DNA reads TGTGCCAGCACTCAAGTTAGCGGCTTCTCCTACAATGAGCAGTTCTTC.